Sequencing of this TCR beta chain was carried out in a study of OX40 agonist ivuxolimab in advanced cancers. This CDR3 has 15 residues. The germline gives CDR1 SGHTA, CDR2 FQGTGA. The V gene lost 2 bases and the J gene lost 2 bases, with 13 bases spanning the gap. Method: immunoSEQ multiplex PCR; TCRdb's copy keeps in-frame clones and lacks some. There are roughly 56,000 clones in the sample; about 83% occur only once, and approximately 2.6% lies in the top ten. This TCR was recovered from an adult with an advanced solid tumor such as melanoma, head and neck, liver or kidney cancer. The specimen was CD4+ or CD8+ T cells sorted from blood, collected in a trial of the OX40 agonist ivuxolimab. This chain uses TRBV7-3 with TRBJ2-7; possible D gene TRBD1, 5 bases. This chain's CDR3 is CASSLYSVGAYEQYF. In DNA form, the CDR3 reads TGTGCCAGCAGCTTATATTCGGTAGGGGCCTACGAGCAGTACTTC.